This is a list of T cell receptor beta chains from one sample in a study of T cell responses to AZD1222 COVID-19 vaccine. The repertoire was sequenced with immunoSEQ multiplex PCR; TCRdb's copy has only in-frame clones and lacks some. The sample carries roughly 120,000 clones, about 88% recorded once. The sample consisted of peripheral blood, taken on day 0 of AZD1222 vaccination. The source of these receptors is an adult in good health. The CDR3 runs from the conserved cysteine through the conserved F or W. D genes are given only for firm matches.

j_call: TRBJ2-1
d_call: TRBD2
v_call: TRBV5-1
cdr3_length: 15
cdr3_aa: CASSVSGGRYNEQFF

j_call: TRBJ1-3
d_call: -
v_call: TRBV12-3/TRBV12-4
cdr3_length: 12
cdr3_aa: CGGRSSGNTIYF

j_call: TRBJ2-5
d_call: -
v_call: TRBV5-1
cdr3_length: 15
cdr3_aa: CASSPGVGLEETQYF

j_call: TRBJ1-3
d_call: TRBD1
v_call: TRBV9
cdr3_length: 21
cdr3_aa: CASSVATGDPGQGSIGNTIYF

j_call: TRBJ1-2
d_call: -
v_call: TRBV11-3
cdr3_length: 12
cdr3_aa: CASSLGAYGYTF

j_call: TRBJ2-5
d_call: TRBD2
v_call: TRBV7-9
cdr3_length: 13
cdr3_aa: CASSSGGYETQYF

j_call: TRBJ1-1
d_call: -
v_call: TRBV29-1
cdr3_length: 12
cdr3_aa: CSVEGNSELGFF

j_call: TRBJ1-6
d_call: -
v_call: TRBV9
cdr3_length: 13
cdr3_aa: CASSVGGGSPLHF

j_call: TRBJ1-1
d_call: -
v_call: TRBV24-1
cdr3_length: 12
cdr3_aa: CATSSPTSEAFF

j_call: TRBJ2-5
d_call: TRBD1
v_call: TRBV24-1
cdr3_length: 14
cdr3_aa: CATSQHRGQETQYF

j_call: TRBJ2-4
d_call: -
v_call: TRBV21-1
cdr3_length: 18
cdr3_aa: CASSKARAGQPAKNIQYF

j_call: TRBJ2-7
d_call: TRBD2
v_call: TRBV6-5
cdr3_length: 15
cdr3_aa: CASTSTSGSSYEQYF

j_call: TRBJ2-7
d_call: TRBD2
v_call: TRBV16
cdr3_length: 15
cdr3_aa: CASSIGTSDVYEQYF

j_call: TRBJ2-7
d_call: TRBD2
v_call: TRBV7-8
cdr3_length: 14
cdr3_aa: CASSSSGLSYEQYF

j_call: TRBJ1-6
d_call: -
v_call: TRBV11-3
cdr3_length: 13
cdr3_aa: CASGPNTQSPLHF

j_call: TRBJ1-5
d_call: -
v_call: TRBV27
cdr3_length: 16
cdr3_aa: CARTTGTTERNQPQHF

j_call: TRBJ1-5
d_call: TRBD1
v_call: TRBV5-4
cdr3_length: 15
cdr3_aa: CASSAAGGGNQPQHF

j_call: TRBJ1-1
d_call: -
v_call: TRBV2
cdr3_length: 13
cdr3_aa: CASEPDSNTEAFF

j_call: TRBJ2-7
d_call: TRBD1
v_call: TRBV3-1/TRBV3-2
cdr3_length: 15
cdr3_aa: CASSPIRDSSYEQYF

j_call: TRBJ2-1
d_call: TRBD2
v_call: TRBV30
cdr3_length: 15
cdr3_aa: CAWSVVSGVYNEQFF

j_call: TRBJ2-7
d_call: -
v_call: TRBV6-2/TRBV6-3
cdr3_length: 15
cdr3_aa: CASSPRGHRYYEQYF

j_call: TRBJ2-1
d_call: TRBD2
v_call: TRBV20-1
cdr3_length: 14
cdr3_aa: CSASSGRLYNEQFF

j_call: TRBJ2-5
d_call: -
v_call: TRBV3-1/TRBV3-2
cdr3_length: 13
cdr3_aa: CASSLGVTGTQYF

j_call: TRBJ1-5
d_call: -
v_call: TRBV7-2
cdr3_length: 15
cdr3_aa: CASSLVPTSNQPQHF

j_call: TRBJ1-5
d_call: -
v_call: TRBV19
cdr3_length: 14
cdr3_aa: CASDSAWSNQPQHF

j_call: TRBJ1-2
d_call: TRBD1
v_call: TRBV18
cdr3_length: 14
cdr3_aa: CASSLLDREYGYTF

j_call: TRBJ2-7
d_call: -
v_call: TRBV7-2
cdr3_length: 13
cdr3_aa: CASSFWPSYEQYF

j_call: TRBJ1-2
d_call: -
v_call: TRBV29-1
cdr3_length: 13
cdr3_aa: CSVNPEYGYGYTF

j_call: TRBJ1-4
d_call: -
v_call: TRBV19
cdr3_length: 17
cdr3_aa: CASSMSFLSYGNEKLFF